The 30 T cell receptor beta chains given below trace back to one sample, sequenced in a study of blood T cells in healthy people across ages. The use of a sample-barcoded 5' primer and a J-beta primer mix characterized a second PCR of about 7 to 12 cycles. TCRdb called the 5' RACE reads again in MiXCR, with one record for every CDR3 protein. The sample lists over a million distinct CDR3 sequences; 35% to 45% were seen once. The sample was blood. These receptors were collected from a woman aged 18-30 years in good health.

The sample holds a few counts of this clonotype. This chain uses TRBV6-5 with TRBJ2-3; 12 bases are shared with TRBD2. The germline V gene has CDR1 MNHEY and CDR2 SVGAGI. This CDR3 spans 18 amino acids. V shed 0 bases and J 2 bases; nucleotides not matched to a gene: 6. The CDR3 loop is CASSYSGLAGGSTDTQYF. The CDR3 DNA reads as TGTGCCAGCAGTTACTCTGGGCTAGCGGGGGGGTCCACAGATACGCAGTATTTT.

This clonotype appeared once. V gene TRBV7-2 combines with J gene TRBJ2-2, with a possible D match to TRBD1 (6 bases). The ends were cut back, 3 bases at V and 5 bases at J, with 13 bases in the middle. The germline V gene encodes CDR1 SGHTA and CDR2 FQGNSA. CDR3 length: 15 residues. Here the CDR3 reads CASSFRGRGTGELFF. The CDR3 nucleotides are TGTGCCAGCAGCTTCAGGGGAAGAGGTACCGGGGAGCTGTTTTTT.

This clonotype has only a few counts. This rearrangement joins TRBV28 to TRBJ1-2; 7 nucleotides line up with TRBD1. J lost 4 bases, V lost 7 bases, and 6 bases had no gene match. Germline CDR1 reads MDHEN; CDR2 reads SYDVKM. The CDR3 totals 13 residues. In DNA, the CDR3 is TGTGCCAGCACCTTCCGGGACAGCTATGGCTACACCTTC. Its translation is CASTFRDSYGYTF.

This sequence joins TRBV2 and TRBJ2-3, with a weak D call TRBD1 (6 bases). The V gene's germline CDR1 is SNHLY and CDR2 FYNNEI. This CDR3 is built from 17 residues. Trimming took off 3 bases at V and 0 bases at J, with 16 bases between the two ends. The CDR3 spells CASSDGTPSLSTDTQYF. In DNA form, the CDR3 reads TGTGCCAGCAGTGACGGGACACCATCACTTAGCACAGATACGCAGTATTTT.

This chain links TRBV7-9 with TRBJ1-1; D remains ambiguous. Germline-derived CDR1 and CDR2 are SEHNR and FQNEAQ (reference sequence). V dropped 5 bases and J dropped 4 bases, with 11 bases sitting between them. The CDR3 runs to 13 residues. The CDR3 sequence: CASSPSVATEAFF. The CDR3, as DNA: TGTGCCAGCAGCCCCTCCGTGGCCACTGAAGCTTTCTTT.

The chain combines TRBV21-1 with TRBJ1-5; TRBD1, the table's D call, lacks a check against the DNA. TRBV21-1 represents a pseudogene. This CDR3 spans 19 amino acids. The CDR3 reads CASSKEAGSCYEFSQPQHF. The CDR3 DNA reads as TGTGCCAGCAGCAAAGAGGCAGGGAGCTGTTACGAATTTAGCCAGCCCCAGCATTTT.

This chain uses TRBV10-2 with TRBJ2-1, with 7 nucleotides matching TRBD2. V was pared by 8 bases and J by 1 base, with 2 bases of the junction left unmatched. The CDR3 contains 13 residues. Germline-derived CDR1 and CDR2 are WSHSY and SAAADI. The CDR3 region is CASAGLSYNEQFF. The CDR3 DNA is TGCGCCAGCGCGGGACTATCCTACAATGAGCAGTTCTTC.

This clonotype occurred a few times. The J gene is TRBJ2-7, the V gene TRBV27, with D perhaps TRBD2 (5 bases). Germline V lookup: CDR1 MNHEY, CDR2 SMNVEV (reference sequence). V dropped 2 bases and J dropped 4 bases, with 15 bases sitting between them. This CDR3 comprises 15 residues. CDR3 residues: CASSLRETGWYEQYF. DNA of the CDR3: TGTGCCAGCAGTTTAAGGGAGACCGGATGGTACGAGCAGTACTTC.

The rearrangement uses TRBV12-3 or TRBV12-4 and TRBJ2-1; the match to TRBD2 covers 7 bases. The CDR3 extends over 15 amino acids. Trimming removed 5 bases from V and 7 bases from J; junction bases left unmatched: 11. This CDR3 is CASSPPAGEGNEQFF. The CDR3 DNA reads TGTGCCAGCAGTCCCCCGGCGGGAGAAGGAAATGAGCAGTTCTTC.

This clonotype was counted only a few times. The V gene is TRBV5-1, the J gene TRBJ2-1, with 8 bases that match TRBD2. Unmatched junction bases numbered 8, after V lost 0 bases and J lost 0 bases. CDR1 and CDR2 (germline): SGHRS, YFSETQ. The CDR3 sequence is 18 residues long. CDR3 sequence (DNA): TGCGCCAGCAGCTTGGCCCGGCTAGCGGGTTTCTCCTACAATGAGCAGTTCTTC. Protein product: CASSLARLAGFSYNEQFF.

V and J are TRBV7-9 and TRBJ2-3; a weak D match, TRBD2 (6 bases). The germline V gene has CDR1 SEHNR and CDR2 FQNEAQ (reference sequence). The CDR3 length is 14 residues. Between the trimmed V and J ends, which lost 5 bases and 3 bases, there was a span of 12 bases. CDR3 in amino acids: CASSPQSGTDTQYF. The DNA of the CDR3 is TGTGCCAGCAGCCCGCAAAGCGGGACAGATACGCAGTATTTT.

The rearrangement joins TRBV29-1 to TRBJ2-1, with 9 nucleotides matching TRBD2. After removal of 3 bases from V and 5 bases from J, the junction contained 5 bases not matched to a gene. CDR3 length: 14 residues. The germline CDR1 and CDR2 sequences are SQVTM and ANQGSEA. The CDR3 bases are TGCAGCGTTGATAAGACTAGCGGAGACAATGAGCAGTTCTTC. Amino acids: CSVDKTSGDNEQFF.

V is TRBV20-1 and J is TRBJ2-1, with D unclear. CDR3 length: 14 amino acids. Germline lookup yields CDR1 DFQATT and CDR2 SNEGSKA (reference sequence). V lost 3 bases and J lost 3, with 12 bases in between. CDR3 in amino acids: CSASISGFYNEQFF. The DNA for the CDR3 is TGCAGTGCTAGTATCAGTGGGTTCTACAATGAGCAGTTCTTC.

J is TRBJ2-7 and V is TRBV20-1; a possible D gene is TRBD2 (6 bases). Trimming stripped 0 bases from V and 9 bases from J, with 9 bases between. In germline, CDR1 is DFQATT, CDR2 SNEGSKA (reference sequence). The CDR3 is 11 amino acids. The CDR3 spells CSARETRLQYF. The CDR3 nucleotides read TGCAGTGCTAGAGAGACTAGGTTGCAGTACTTC.

The genes are TRBV9 and TRBJ2-1; 8 bases line up with TRBD2. The CDR3 has 15 residues. The V gene end was trimmed by 4 bases and the J gene end by 5 bases; junction bases not matched to a gene: 8. Germline V gene lookup returns CDR1 SGDLS and CDR2 YYNGEE. In DNA form, the CDR3 reads TGTGCCAGCAGCCAGCGGGAGTACAGAAACAATGAGCAGTTCTTC. Its translation: CASSQREYRNNEQFF.

This clonotype was counted ten times or more. This chain links TRBV29-1 with TRBJ2-3; TRBD1 is a possible D gene (6 bases). Germline-derived CDR1 and CDR2 are SQVTM and ANQGSEA. V dropped 6 bases and J dropped 2 bases, with 18 bases sitting between them. The CDR3 has 15 residues. The CDR3 DNA follows: TGCAGCGTAAAGGGGGACGGATCTTCCACAGATACGCAGTATTTT. This encodes CSVKGDGSSTDTQYF.

This chain connects TRBV29-1 to TRBJ2-1; D is undetermined. Near its end, the DNA agrees better with TRBJ2-7, so the J call may be wrong. This CDR3 comprises 13 residues. Germline V gives CDR1 SQVTM, CDR2 ANQGSEA. DNA for the CDR3: TGCAGCGTTGCCGGGTCGGCCTACAATGAGCAGTACTTC. Protein product: CSVAGSAYNEQYF.

This clonotype has more than one count but fewer than ten. The chain links TRBV29-1 to TRBJ2-5; 12 nucleotides line up with TRBD1. Germline V lookup: CDR1 SQVTM, CDR2 ANQGSEA. The CDR3 totals 14 residues. J was trimmed by 6 bases and V by 7 bases; bases with no gene match: 9. The CDR3 protein is CSASWGQGAKTQYF. Written as DNA, the CDR3 is TGCAGCGCCTCCTGGGGACAGGGGGCAAAGACCCAGTACTTC.

This clonotype has only a few counts. The V and J genes are TRBV4-3 and TRBJ2-1; 9 bases are shared with TRBD2. J was trimmed by 4 bases and V by 1 base; bases with no gene match: 11. CDR1 is LGHNA, CDR2 YSLEER, per germline. The CDR3 has 18 residues. The CDR3 nucleotides are TGCGCCAGCAGCCAAGTTCTCCGGGCGGGAGGGGCTTACAATGAGCAGTTCTTC. Translation: CASSQVLRAGGAYNEQFF.

In its sample, this clonotype was seen a few times. The chain recombines TRBV7-9 with TRBJ1-2, with a weak D call TRBD1 (5 bases). The CDR3 is 16 amino acids. The germline V gene has CDR1 SEHNR and CDR2 FQNEAQ (reference sequence). With 1 base removed from V and 2 bases from J, the gap between germline ends came to 14 bases. CDR3 loop: CASSLGYDRENYGYTF. As DNA, the CDR3 is TGTGCCAGCAGCTTAGGTTACGACAGAGAAAACTATGGCTACACCTTC.

There are a few counts of this clonotype. The CDR3 loop reads CSVELTGSLYEQYF. Here the CDR3 DNA reads TGCAGCGTTGAGCTAACAGGGTCGCTCTACGAGCAGTACTTC. The gene calls are TRBV29-1 and TRBJ2-7; perhaps TRBD1 as D (6 bases). The CDR3 is 14 amino acids. The ends were cut back, 3 bases at V and 3 bases at J, with 15 bases in the middle. The germline gives CDR1 SQVTM, CDR2 ANQGSEA.

This clonotype was seen at least ten times. The CDR3 nucleotides read TGTGCCAGCAGCTCCCCGTCCCAAGAGACCCAGTACTTC. This sequence encodes CASSSPSQETQYF. The chain carries TRBV7-9 and TRBJ2-5; D unresolved. CDR3 size: 13 residues. The germline CDR1 and CDR2 sequences are SEHNR and FQNEAQ (reference sequence). Trimming took 4 bases from V and 1 from J, leaving 7 bases between them.

The chain recombines TRBV28 with TRBJ1-1, with a possible D match to TRBD1 (5 bases). CDR3 length: 16 residues. Looked up from germline, CDR1 is MDHEN and CDR2 is SYDVKM. Trimming left V 6 bases short and J 6 bases short, with 23 bases between. DNA of the CDR3: TGTGCCAGCAGACCCACAATGGGGGGATTGGTATCTGAAGCTTTCTTT. Its protein product is CASRPTMGGLVSEAFF.

This clonotype has ten or more counts. The chain is built from TRBV29-1 and TRBJ1-1; D unclear. From germline, CDR1 is SQVTM and CDR2 ANQGSEA. This CDR3 is built from 11 residues. Trimming left V 4 bases short and J 4 bases short, with 7 bases between. The CDR3 bases are TGCAGCGTTGGAGGAGGCACTGAAGCTTTCTTT. Translated, it gives CSVGGGTEAFF.

This clonotype was seen only a few times. The chain carries TRBV20-1 and TRBJ2-5; D possibly uses TRBD1 or TRBD2 (5 bases each). V was cut by 4 bases and J by 4 bases, with 31 bases left in between. Germline V gene sequence: CDR1 DFQATT, CDR2 SNEGSKA (reference sequence). This CDR3 is 19 amino acids long. The chain's CDR3 is CSATSPTGQSLKVGETQYF. The CDR3 DNA follows: TGCAGTGCTACCTCCCCGACGGGGCAGTCCCTTAAGGTGGGAGAGACCCAGTACTTC.

This rearrangement joins TRBV11-2 to TRBJ2-5, with 12 bases fitting TRBD2. The CDR3 has 16 amino acids. V shed 1 base, J shed 5 bases, and the junction held 5 bases outside the gene matches. Germline values: CDR1 SGHAT, CDR2 FQNNGV. CDR3 bases: TGTGCCAGCAGCTTAGGACTAGCGGGAGAGTGGGAGACCCAGTACTTC. Translating gives CASSLGLAGEWETQYF.

The V gene is TRBV10-3, the J gene TRBJ2-7; D may be TRBD1 (5 bases). V was clipped by 2 bases and J by 5 bases, with 7 bases between them. The germline CDR1 and CDR2 sequences are ENHRY and SYGVKD. The CDR3 is made up of 12 amino acids. CDR3 loop: CAISERGNEQYF. Written as DNA, the CDR3 is TGTGCCATCAGTGAGAGGGGCAACGAGCAGTACTTC.

Only a few counts were recorded for this clonotype. The chain uses TRBV4-3 and TRBJ1-1; D may be TRBD1 (6 bases). From germline, CDR1 is LGHNA and CDR2 YSLEER. Between the trimmed V and J ends, which lost 3 bases and 10 bases, there was a span of 21 bases. The CDR3 consists of 15 residues. CDR3 DNA sequence: TGCGCCAGCAGCCACAAAACTTCGGGGGGCGACGGAGCTTTCTTT. Translating gives CASSHKTSGGDGAFF.

This chain links TRBV5-1 with TRBJ2-5, with D possibly being TRBD2 (5 bases). Trimming cost V 0 bases and J 7 bases, with 10 bases left between them. The CDR3 spans 13 residues. Germline-derived CDR1 and CDR2 are SGHRS and YFSETQ. CDR3 DNA sequence: TGCGCCAGCAGCTTGGAGGGAGTGATGACCCAGTACTTC. Translating gives CASSLEGVMTQYF.

The rearrangement links TRBV4-3 to TRBJ1-5; 7 bases agree with TRBD1. There are 17 residues in the CDR3. In germline, CDR1 is LGHNA, CDR2 YSLEER. J lost 0 bases, V lost 4 bases, and 9 bases had no gene match. The CDR3 sequence is CASSPQTGSNSNQPQHF. The CDR3 region has the DNA TGCGCCAGCAGCCCCCAGACAGGGAGTAATAGCAATCAGCCCCAGCATTTT.